This T cell receptor (beta chain) was identified in a study of beta chain features in type 1 diabetes. Study outcomes and limitations: Significant though moderate, a shortening of TCRB CDR3s appeared in all four CD4+ subsets of Type 1 diabetes patients. Possibly, sequencing cDNA over-represented cells that had high TCR expression levels.

This clone has only a few counts. Antigen: not known. The investigators reverse transcribed all of the isolated RNA, so they sequenced expressed TCRB transcripts. Measured with immunoSEQ multiplex PCR; TCRdb has only the in-frame clones, and not every one. The sample shows roughly 53,000 clones, 35% to 50% of them seen only once. This receptor was obtained from a man aged 25 to 40 with type 1 diabetes. The sample taken for sequencing was Tregs from blood.

In DNA form, the CDR3 reads TGTGCCAGCAGCCTAGGGACTAGCGGGAGTATGGGTGAGCAGTTCTTC. It translates to CASSLGTSGSMGEQFF. The chain carries TRBV9 and TRBJ2-1; 14 positions agree with TRBD2. Germline trimming cut 4 bases from V and 9 bases from J; bases unmatched to any gene: 9. The CDR3 extends over 16 amino acids. The germline gives CDR1 SGDLS, CDR2 YYNGEE.